One sample yielded the 19 T cell receptor beta chains listed below, sequenced in a study of beta chain features in type 1 diabetes. Expressed TCRB transcripts were sequenced after all isolated RNA was converted to cDNA. TCRdb's table, derived via immunoSEQ multiplex PCR, lists solely in-frame clones and lacks some. Here the sample spans over 700,000 clones, roughly 16% being singletons. Sequencing was carried out using naive CD4+ T cells from blood. The receptor set was obtained from a young woman in good health.

The DNA of the CDR3 is TGTGCCAGCAGCAAAGCCCGTGGCAGGGAGGTTGGTTACACTGAAGCTTTCTTT. It specifies CASSKARGREVGYTEAFF. The V and J genes are TRBV21-1 and TRBJ1-1. TRBV21-1 is a pseudogene segment. The CDR3 loop spans 18 amino acids.

The CDR3 spells CASSSGGYEQYF. The CDR3 DNA follows: TGTGCCAGCAGTTCGGGTGGTTACGAGCAGTACTTC. J is TRBJ2-7 and V is TRBV6-5; D unresolved. V dropped 4 bases and J dropped 4 bases, with 8 bases sitting between them. Germline values: CDR1 MNHEY, CDR2 SVGAGI. The CDR3 covers 12 residues.

V gene TRBV10-3 combines with J gene TRBJ2-6; D gene uncertain. Trimming removed 6 bases from V and 1 base from J, with 7 bases in between. CDR1 and CDR2 from the germline V gene are ENHRY and SYGVKD. This CDR3 comprises 14 residues. In nucleotides, the CDR3 is TGTGCCATCAGCTCTCGGTCTGGGGCCAACGTCCTGACTTTC. It encodes CAISSRSGANVLTF.

This clone was counted only a few times. This chain uses TRBV5-1 with TRBJ2-7; 7 nucleotides align to TRBD2. The CDR3 contains 14 residues. J gave up 4 bases and V 2 bases, and 6 bases lay outside the gene matches. Looked up from germline, CDR1 is SGHRS and CDR2 is YFSETQ. CDR3 coding DNA: TGCGCCAGCAGCTTCGGGGGAGGGCCGTACGAGCAGTACTTC. Translating gives CASSFGGGPYEQYF.

This clone appeared a few times. The rearrangement links TRBV7-9 to TRBJ2-7; perhaps TRBD2 as D (6 bases). Per the germline V gene, CDR1 is SEHNR and CDR2 is FQNEAQ (reference sequence). The CDR3 is 15 amino acids. The ends were cut back, 5 bases at V and 2 bases at J, with 16 bases in the middle. The CDR3 DNA follows: TGTGCCAGCAGCCCTCGGATAGCGGTACCCTACGAGCAGTACTTC. Residues: CASSPRIAVPYEQYF.

The V call is TRBV28, the J call TRBJ1-5; D is ambiguous. CDR1 and CDR2 (germline): MDHEN, SYDVKM. There are 12 residues in the CDR3. V lost 6 bases and J lost 5, with 8 bases in between. The CDR3 is CASRSGDQPQHF. For the CDR3, the DNA is TGTGCCAGCAGGTCTGGAGATCAGCCCCAGCATTTT.

As to this clone: At the DNA level, this CDR3 is encoded by other sequences in the same sample as well. The V and J genes are TRBV18 and TRBJ2-2; D is unresolved. The CDR3 has 14 amino acids. Germline values: CDR1 KGHSH, CDR2 LQKENI. V was pared by 2 bases and J by 1 base, with 5 bases between. CDR3 sequence: CASSPTQNTGELFF. The DNA for the CDR3 is TGTGCCAGCTCACCAACACAGAACACCGGGGAGCTGTTTTTT.

The chain has TRBV15 and TRBJ2-5; TRBD1 or TRBD2 may be the D gene (5 bases each). The germline V and J ends were trimmed by 0 bases and 5 bases, with 7 bases remaining between them. In germline, CDR1 is LNHNV, CDR2 YYDKDF (reference sequence). This CDR3 has 13 residues. The DNA for the CDR3 is TGTGCCACCAGCAGAGAGGGGGAGGAGACCCAGTACTTC. Encoded protein: CATSREGEETQYF. Full variable domain (rest looked up from reference TRBV15 and TRBJ2-5): DAMVIQNPRYQVTQFGKPVTLSCSQTLNHNVMYWYQQKSSQAPKLLFHYYDKDFNNEADTPDNFQSRRPNTSFCFLDIRSPGLGDTAMYLCATSREGEETQYFGPGTRLLVL.

V and J are TRBV23-1 and TRBJ2-5, with TRBD1 identical over 7 bases. TRBV23-1 belongs to the ORF category, with a function that is uncertain. The CDR3 extends over 15 amino acids. With V trimmed by 0 bases and J by 2 bases, 3 bases remained unmatched. In DNA, the CDR3 is TGCGCCAGCAGTCAATCAGGGGGCTTTCAAGAGACCCAGTACTTC. Residues: CASSQSGGFQETQYF.

The chain links TRBV27 to TRBJ2-3, with D unresolved. This CDR3 spans 18 amino acids. The ends were cut back, 7 bases at V and 2 bases at J, with 25 bases in the middle. Germline V gene sequence: CDR1 MNHEY, CDR2 SMNVEV (reference sequence). CDR3 sequence (DNA): TGTGCCAGCACCCCGCTGTCCCATAGAGCTAGGTTCACAGATACGCAGTATTTT. Its translation: CASTPLSHRARFTDTQYF.

V and J are TRBV10-2 and TRBJ1-1; D unclear. Deletions cut 9 bases from V and 1 base from J, with 15 bases between. In germline, CDR1 is WSHSY, CDR2 SAAADI. The CDR3 runs to 14 residues. The CDR3 region has the DNA TGCGCCAGTTTCGGCGGGTTTCCGAACACTGAAGCTTTCTTT. It translates to CASFGGFPNTEAFF.

The chain has TRBV7-9 and TRBJ2-7; D is uncertain. In germline, CDR1 is SEHNR, CDR2 FQNEAQ (reference sequence). The CDR3 totals 12 residues. V gave up 5 bases and J gave up 3 bases, with 8 bases separating them. In DNA, the CDR3 is TGTGCCAGCAGCCAATACGGCTACGAGCAGTACTTC. It is translated as CASSQYGYEQYF.

Only a few counts were recorded for this clone. V gene TRBV2 combines with J gene TRBJ1-4, with D unresolved. Per the germline V gene, CDR1 is SNHLY and CDR2 is FYNNEI. Trimming left V 3 bases short and J 5 bases short, with 13 bases between. CDR3 length equals 15 residues. The DNA of the CDR3 is TGTGCCAGCAGTGATACCGGGGTTCCAAATGAAAAACTGTTTTTT. Its translation: CASSDTGVPNEKLFF.

A few counts support this clone. This chain connects TRBV6-4 to TRBJ2-3, with 9 bases identical to TRBD2. This CDR3 is built from 15 residues. CDR1 and CDR2 (germline): MRHNA, SNTAGT. Trimming at V came to 3 bases and at J to 2 bases, leaving 3 bases not matched to a gene. CDR3 DNA sequence: TGTGCCAGCAGTGAGACTAGCGGCCACACAGATACGCAGTATTTT. Its protein product is CASSETSGHTDTQYF.

The rearrangement links TRBV7-2 to TRBJ2-2, with TRBD2 as a possible D gene (5 bases). CDR1 and CDR2 (germline): SGHTA, FQGNSA. Deletions cut 7 bases from V and 4 bases from J, with 22 bases between. This CDR3 region has 17 residues. The CDR3 sequence is CASNFPSGSTLTGELFF. The CDR3 coding sequence is TGTGCCAGCAACTTCCCCTCGGGATCAACCCTCACCGGGGAGCTGTTTTTT.

The V call is TRBV12-5, the J call TRBJ2-2, with no clear D. The germline V and J ends were trimmed by 8 bases and 2 bases, with 9 bases remaining between them. The CDR3 has 13 residues. Germline values: CDR1 LGHNT, CDR2 FRNRAP. CDR3 bases: TGTGCTAGTTCGTGGGATAACACCGGGGAGCTGTTTTTT. Translating gives CASSWDNTGELFF.

The chain recombines TRBV5-6 with TRBJ2-1; TRBD2 aligns across 7 bases. V lost 9 bases to trimming and J lost 3 bases; unmatched junction nucleotides: 12. The CDR3 length is 15 residues. From germline, CDR1 is SGHDT and CDR2 YYEEEE. The CDR3 region has the DNA TGTGCCACCTCCAAGCGGGATTGGTACTACAATGAGCAGTTCTTC. Residues: CATSKRDWYYNEQFF.

This clone was seen more than once but under ten times. This chain connects TRBV27 to TRBJ2-3, with D possibly matching TRBD1 (7 bases). Trimming stripped 7 bases from V and 5 bases from J, with 13 bases between. The CDR3 has 13 amino acids. Germline CDR1 is MNHEY and CDR2 is SMNVEV (reference sequence). The CDR3 DNA is TGTGCCAGCACTAGACAGGGAGGAGATACGCAGTATTTT. It encodes CASTRQGGDTQYF.

This chain uses TRBV29-1 with TRBJ2-5; D not resolved. The CDR3 totals 12 residues. Trimming stripped 7 bases from V and 2 bases from J, with 11 bases between. Looked up from germline, CDR1 is SQVTM and CDR2 is ANQGSEA. The CDR3 loop reads CSGFLGQETQYF. The CDR3 bases are TGCAGCGGGTTCCTCGGACAAGAGACCCAGTACTTC.